This TCR beta chain originates from a study of blood T cell repertoires in COVID-19 (dated by TCRdb to 2020 to 2022). About the investigation overall: Collaborator samples came from the United States, Italy and Spain and covered acute and convalescent phases of COVID-19. The prospective study material was composed of cDNA or gDNA derived from T cells, B-cell-depleted T cells, or PBMCs. Deeply sampled blood TCRbeta repertoires from subjects exposed to, actively infected with, or recovered from COVID-19 were included in the dataset. The repertoires were released in a freely available public database intended as a resource for research on the immune response to SARS-CoV-2. The samples were drawn from two sources: the first 160 participants of the ongoing ImmuneRACE study, and 1,200 or so subjects contributed by 6 global collaborators. A de-identified subject ID, COVID-19 status, age in years and sex were almost always included in the sample metadata. Where HLA class I and class II types were available, the types were taken from metadata supplied by the sample provider, not from assay-based typing.

For this clone: Its antigen is not yet known. Base-call qualities are not available, and no considerably larger clone is one nucleotide away.

Each collaborating institution followed its own protocols to collect whole blood in K2EDTA tubes. For TCRbeta analysis, collaborators shipped samples in one of three forms: frozen whole blood, isolated PBMCs, or DNA extracted from either of those sample types. According to the germline V gene, CDR1 reads ENHRY and CDR2 reads SYGVKD. V drops 5 bases and J drops 1 base, leaving 8 bases in between. Taken from cysteine to phenylalanine, the CDR3 has 13 residues. The only DNA kept is the CDR3, 39 bases in frame from the first base. Beyond this particular receptor, the publication reports: Clinical and demographic metadata were provided uncurated, with the amount varying by source and participant.

TCRbeta CDR3 regions were amplified from genomic DNA by means of the immunoSEQ Assay, a bias-controlled multiplex PCR. On the authors' methods: The number of nucleated cells in each sample was estimated from the amplification of reference gene primers within the assay. To quantify the absolute abundance of each unique TCRbeta CDR3 rearrangement, sequence reads were collapsed and filtered. For each sample, productive Simpson clonality was calculated as the square root of Simpson's diversity index across productive rearrangements. The immuneACCESS repertoire file appears here via TCRdb, limited to in-frame rearrangements. These files lack a portion of the clones; in checked studies, under half of the deficit traces to unresolved V genes, and the cause of the others is not known. The D gene and trimming were derived from the DNA, and the V and J assignments and clone size from that table. In all, the sample holds approximately 63,000 clones, and about 78% of those were seen once. The top ten hold 50% of the sample.

Material for sequencing was peripheral blood. The receptor was isolated from a woman at least 80 years old with acute or convalescent COVID-19. The receptor chain draws on TRBV10-3 and TRBJ1-1; a weak D assignment points to TRBD1 (6 bases agree). The nucleotide sequence is TGTGCCATCAGTAAACAGGGGAACACTGAAGCTTTCTTT. Translated, this gives CAISKQGNTEAFF.